A single sample is the source of the 4 T cell receptor beta chains below, sequenced in a study of radiation and T cells in renal cell carcinoma. Sequencing used immunoSEQ multiplex PCR; TCRdb keeps in-frame clones, though not all of them. Of nearly 20,000 clones listed, roughly 62% are singletons. The treatment is: 15 Gy SBRT to primary tumor, nephrectomy 4 weeks later. The sample here was tumor tissue, taken from a patient whose treatment included radiotherapy and nephrectomy. The receptors here all came from a woman aged 70-85 years with renal cell carcinoma.

CDR3 loop: CASSLNYASGTTYEQYF. The CDR3 DNA sequence: TGTGCCAGCAGTTTAAATTATGCTAGCGGGACTACCTACGAGCAGTACTTC. The chain links TRBV27 to TRBJ2-7, with 9 bases aligning to TRBD2. V lost 2 bases to trimming and J lost 2 bases; unmatched junction nucleotides: 10. CDR3 size: 17 residues. Germline values: CDR1 MNHEY, CDR2 SMNVEV (reference sequence).

The rearrangement uses TRBV19 and TRBJ2-6, with a possible D match to TRBD2 (5 bases). The V gene's germline CDR1 is LNHDA and CDR2 SQIVND (reference sequence). The ends were cut back, 7 bases at V and 1 base at J, with 11 bases in the middle. There are 15 residues in the CDR3. DNA of the CDR3: TGTGCCAGTATGCGTGCGGGTTCTGGGGCCAACGTCCTGACTTTC. Translating gives CASMRAGSGANVLTF.

This rearrangement joins TRBV29-1 to TRBJ1-5, with 9 bases lining up with TRBD1. There are 12 residues in the CDR3. With V trimmed by 5 bases and J by 5 bases, 1 base remained unmatched. Germline loops: CDR1 SQVTM, CDR2 ANQGSEA. The CDR3 DNA sequence: TGCAGCGTTTGGACAGGGGATCAGCCCCAGCATTTT. Translation gives CSVWTGDQPQHF.

This clone is labeled as medium-sized (0.01 to 0.1%). The chain joins TRBV19 to TRBJ2-1; 13 nucleotides line up with TRBD2. The CDR3 runs 16 residues. V shed 4 bases, J shed 2 bases, and the junction held 2 bases outside the gene matches. The germline V gene encodes CDR1 LNHDA and CDR2 SQIVND (reference sequence). The CDR3 sequence: CASSRGTSGTYNEQFF. Written as DNA, the CDR3 is TGTGCCAGTAGTAGGGGGACTAGCGGGACCTACAATGAGCAGTTCTTC. Combining the CDR3 with reference TRBV19 and TRBJ2-1 gives the whole variable domain DGGITQSPKYLFRKEGQNVTLSCEQNLNHDAMYWYRQDPGQGLRLIYYSQIVNDFQKGDIAEGYSVSREKKESFPLTVTSAQKNPTAFYLCASSRGTSGTYNEQFFGPGTRLTVL.